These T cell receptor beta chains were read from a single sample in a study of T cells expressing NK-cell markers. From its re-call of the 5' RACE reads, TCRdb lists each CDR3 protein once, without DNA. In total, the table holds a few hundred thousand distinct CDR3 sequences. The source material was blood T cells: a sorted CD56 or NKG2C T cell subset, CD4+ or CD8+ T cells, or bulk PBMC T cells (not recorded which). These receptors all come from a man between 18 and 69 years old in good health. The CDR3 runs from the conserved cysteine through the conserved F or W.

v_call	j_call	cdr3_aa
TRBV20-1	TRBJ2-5	CSALNRAETQYF
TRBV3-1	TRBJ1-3	CASSKDRGRYTIYF
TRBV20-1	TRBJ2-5	CSAGGAGWETQYF
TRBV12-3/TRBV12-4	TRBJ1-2	CASSTDNYGYTF
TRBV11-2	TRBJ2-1	CASSSPGLAGVMYNEQFF
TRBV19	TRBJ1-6	CASGQGYSPLHF
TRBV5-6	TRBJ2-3	CASSLTGTGGLDTQYF
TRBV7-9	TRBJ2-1	CASTSSLLYNEQFF
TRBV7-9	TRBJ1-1	CASSLRRAPEAFF
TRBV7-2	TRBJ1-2	CASSLARTDYGYTF
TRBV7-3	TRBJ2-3	CASSSRDRDTQYF
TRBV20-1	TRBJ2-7	CSASRTDLYEQYF
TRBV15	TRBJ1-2	CATSRITGTQNYGYTF
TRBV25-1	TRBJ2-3	CASGTATGTDTQYF
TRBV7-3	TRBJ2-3	CASSSRGRNPYTDTQYF
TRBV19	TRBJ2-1	CASSLKTGRNNEQFF
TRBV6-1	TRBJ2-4	CASSPSIAAKNIQYF
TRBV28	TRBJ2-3	CASRPWVETDTQYF
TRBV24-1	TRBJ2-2	CATSAGANTGELFF
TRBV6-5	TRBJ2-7	CASSYSSGGQYF
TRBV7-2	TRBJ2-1	CASSSGGVEQFF
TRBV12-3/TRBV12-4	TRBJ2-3	CASSLWRDYGTDTQYF
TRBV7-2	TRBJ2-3	CASSLRGHLSTDTQYF
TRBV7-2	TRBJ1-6	CASSQTGSASPLHF
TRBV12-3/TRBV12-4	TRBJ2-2	CASKGGLVRTGELFF
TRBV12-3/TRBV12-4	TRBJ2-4	CASSKQGAGNIQYF
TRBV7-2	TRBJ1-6	CASSPGQLTPLHF
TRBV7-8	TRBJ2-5	CASSRQTGTGLLETQYF
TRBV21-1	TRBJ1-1	CASSTAGVLRDTEAFF
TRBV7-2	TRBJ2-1	CASTQPPPPSSYNEQFF
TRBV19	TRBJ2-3	CASRRQGAIADTQYF
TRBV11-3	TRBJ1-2	CASRRGFPVNYGYTF
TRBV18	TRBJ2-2	CASSPTTGRSLRDTGELFF
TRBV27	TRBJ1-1	CASAGRGNTVAFF
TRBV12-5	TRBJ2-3	CASGLTSGRTDTQYF
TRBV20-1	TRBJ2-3	CSADFTGGLTDTQYF